This record looks at one T cell receptor (beta chain) sequence and its context. TCRdb's table, derived via immunoSEQ multiplex PCR, lists solely in-frame clones and lacks some. The sample shows over 200,000 clones, around 85% of them seen only once. This record belongs to a study of blood T cell repertoires in COVID-19. The CDR3 is 13 amino acids. The V gene's germline CDR1 is SEHNR and CDR2 FQNEAQ (reference sequence). Trimming pared 5 bases from V and 5 bases from J, leaving 12 bases between. The chain links TRBV7-9 to TRBJ1-2; D is possibly TRBD1 (5 bases). The sample consisted of PBMCs or T cells enriched from blood (not recorded which). This clonotype was sampled from a woman aged 45-60 years in a cohort exposed to, infected with or recovered from COVID-19 (not recorded which). CDR3 sequence reads: CASSGDSSYGYTF. The CDR3 nucleotides are TGTGCCAGCAGCGGAGACAGTTCTTATGGCTACACCTTC.